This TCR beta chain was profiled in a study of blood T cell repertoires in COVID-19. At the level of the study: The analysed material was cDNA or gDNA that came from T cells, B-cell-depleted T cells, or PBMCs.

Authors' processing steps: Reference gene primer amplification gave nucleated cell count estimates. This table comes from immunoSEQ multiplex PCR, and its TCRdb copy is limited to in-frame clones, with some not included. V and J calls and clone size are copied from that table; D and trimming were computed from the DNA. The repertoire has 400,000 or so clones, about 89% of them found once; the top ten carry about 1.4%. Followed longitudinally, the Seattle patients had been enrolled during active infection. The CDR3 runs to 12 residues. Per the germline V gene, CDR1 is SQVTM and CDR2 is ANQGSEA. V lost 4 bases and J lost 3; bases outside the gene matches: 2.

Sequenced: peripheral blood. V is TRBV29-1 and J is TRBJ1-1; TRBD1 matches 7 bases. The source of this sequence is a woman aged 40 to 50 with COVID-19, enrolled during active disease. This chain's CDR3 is CSVVRGDTEAFF. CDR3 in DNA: TGCAGCGTTGTCAGGGGGGACACTGAAGCTTTCTTT.